This T cell receptor (beta chain) was retrieved from a study of shared clonotypes between healthy human individuals. Several immunoSEQ 96-well plates shared each subset's DNA, each plate a replicate. The sequenced material, unsorted PBMC DNA, was run on ten immunoSEQ deep assay plates. Original processing methods: Junction-only immunoSEQ sequences carried no quality scores, so filtering differed. This table comes from immunoSEQ multiplex PCR, and its TCRdb copy is limited to in-frame clones, with some not included. The V and J calls and clone size come from that table; D and trimming were worked out from the DNA. Here the sample spans about 480,000 clones, roughly 79% being singletons. CDR3 length: 13 amino acids. CDR1 MNHEY and CDR2 SVGAGI come from the germline V gene. The germline V and J ends were trimmed by 7 bases and 8 bases, with 17 bases remaining between them.

The sample comprised PBMCs. The TCR comes from a middle-aged woman in good health. Some clones in this sample may be carry-over from other donors' samples. V gene TRBV6-5 combines with J gene TRBJ1-2; D perhaps matches TRBD1 (5 bases). In nucleotides, the CDR3 is TGTGCCAGCAACTCAGGGCCGCGAGGAGGCTACACCTTC. It is translated as CASNSGPRGGYTF.